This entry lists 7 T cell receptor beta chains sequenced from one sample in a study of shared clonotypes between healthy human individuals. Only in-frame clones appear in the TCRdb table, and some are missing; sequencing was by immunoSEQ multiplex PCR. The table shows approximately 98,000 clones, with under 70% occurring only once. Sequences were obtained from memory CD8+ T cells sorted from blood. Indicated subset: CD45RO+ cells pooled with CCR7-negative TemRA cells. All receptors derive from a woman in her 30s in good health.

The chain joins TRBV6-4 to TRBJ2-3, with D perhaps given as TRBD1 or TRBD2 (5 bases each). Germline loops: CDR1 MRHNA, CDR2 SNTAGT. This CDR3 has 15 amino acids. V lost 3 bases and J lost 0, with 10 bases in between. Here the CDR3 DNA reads TGTGCCAGCAGTGAAGGAGGACATAGCACAGATACGCAGTATTTT. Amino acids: CASSEGGHSTDTQYF.

In DNA form, the CDR3 reads TGTGCCAGCAGCGGGACCCCGGGAGAGCAGTACTTC. Translated: CASSGTPGEQYF. The rearrangement uses TRBV27 and TRBJ2-7; the D call may be TRBD1 or TRBD2 (5 bases each). The CDR3 is 12 amino acids. The germline V gene encodes CDR1 MNHEY and CDR2 SMNVEV (reference sequence). Trimming took off 6 bases at V and 7 bases at J, with 13 bases between the two ends.

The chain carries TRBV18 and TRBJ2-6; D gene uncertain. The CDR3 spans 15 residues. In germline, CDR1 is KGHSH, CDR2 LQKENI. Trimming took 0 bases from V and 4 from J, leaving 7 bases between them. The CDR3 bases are TGTGCCAGCTCACCACCCCAGACAGGGGCCAACGTCCTGACTTTC. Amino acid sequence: CASSPPQTGANVLTF.

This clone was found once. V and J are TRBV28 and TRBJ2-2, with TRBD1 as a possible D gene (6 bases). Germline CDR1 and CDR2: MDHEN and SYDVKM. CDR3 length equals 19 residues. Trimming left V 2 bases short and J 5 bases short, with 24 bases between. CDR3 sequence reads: CASSLVGRTAPFWTGELFF. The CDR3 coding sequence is TGTGCCAGCAGTTTAGTTGGTCGGACAGCCCCCTTTTGGACCGGGGAGCTGTTTTTT.

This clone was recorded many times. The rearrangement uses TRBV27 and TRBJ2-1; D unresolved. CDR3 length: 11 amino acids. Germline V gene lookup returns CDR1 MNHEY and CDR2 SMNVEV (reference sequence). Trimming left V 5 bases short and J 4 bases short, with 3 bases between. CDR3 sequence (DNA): TGTGCCAGCAGTGATTACAATGAGCAGTTCTTC. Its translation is CASSDYNEQFF.

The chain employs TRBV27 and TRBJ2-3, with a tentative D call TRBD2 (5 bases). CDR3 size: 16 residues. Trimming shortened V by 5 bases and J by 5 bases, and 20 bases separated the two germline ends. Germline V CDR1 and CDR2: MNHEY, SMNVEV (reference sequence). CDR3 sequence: CASSPLHTTRGDTQYF. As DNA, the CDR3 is TGTGCCAGCAGTCCCCTTCACACTACCCGGGGAGATACGCAGTATTTT.

The CDR3: CASSQGLPGRNYEQYF. The CDR3 nucleotides read TGCGCCAGCAGCCAAGGGCTACCAGGACGGAACTACGAGCAGTACTTC. V and J are TRBV4-1 and TRBJ2-7; D gene uncertain. V lost 1 base to trimming and J lost 3 bases, with 16 bases between them. The germline V gene encodes CDR1 MGHRA and CDR2 YSYEKL. The length of the CDR3 is 16 residues.